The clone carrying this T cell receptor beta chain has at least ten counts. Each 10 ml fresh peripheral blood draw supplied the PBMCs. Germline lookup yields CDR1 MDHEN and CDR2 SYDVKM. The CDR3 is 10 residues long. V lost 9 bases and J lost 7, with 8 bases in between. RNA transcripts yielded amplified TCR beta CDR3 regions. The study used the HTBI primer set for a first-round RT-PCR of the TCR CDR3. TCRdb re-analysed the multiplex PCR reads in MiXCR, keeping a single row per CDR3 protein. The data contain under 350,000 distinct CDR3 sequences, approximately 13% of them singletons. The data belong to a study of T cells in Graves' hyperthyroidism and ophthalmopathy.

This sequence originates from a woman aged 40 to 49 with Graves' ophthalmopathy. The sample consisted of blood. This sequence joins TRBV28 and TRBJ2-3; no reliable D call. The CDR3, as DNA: TGTGCCAGGAACCGGTATACGCAGTATTTT. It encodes CARNRYTQYF.